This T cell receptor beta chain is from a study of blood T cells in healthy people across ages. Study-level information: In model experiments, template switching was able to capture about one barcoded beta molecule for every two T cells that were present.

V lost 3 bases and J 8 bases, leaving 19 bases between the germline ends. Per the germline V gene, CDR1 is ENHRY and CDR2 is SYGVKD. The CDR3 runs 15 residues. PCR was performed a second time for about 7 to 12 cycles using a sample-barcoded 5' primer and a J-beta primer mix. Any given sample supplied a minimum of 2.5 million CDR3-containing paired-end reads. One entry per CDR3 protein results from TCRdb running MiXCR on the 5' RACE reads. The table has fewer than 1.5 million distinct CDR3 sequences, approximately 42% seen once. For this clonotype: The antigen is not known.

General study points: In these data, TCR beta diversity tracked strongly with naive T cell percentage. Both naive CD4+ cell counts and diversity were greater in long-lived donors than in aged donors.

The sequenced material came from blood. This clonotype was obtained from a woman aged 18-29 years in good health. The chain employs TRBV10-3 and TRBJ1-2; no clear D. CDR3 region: CAISEYPENPGGYTF. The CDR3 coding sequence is TGTGCCATCAGTGAATACCCGGAGAACCCCGGGGGCTACACCTTC.